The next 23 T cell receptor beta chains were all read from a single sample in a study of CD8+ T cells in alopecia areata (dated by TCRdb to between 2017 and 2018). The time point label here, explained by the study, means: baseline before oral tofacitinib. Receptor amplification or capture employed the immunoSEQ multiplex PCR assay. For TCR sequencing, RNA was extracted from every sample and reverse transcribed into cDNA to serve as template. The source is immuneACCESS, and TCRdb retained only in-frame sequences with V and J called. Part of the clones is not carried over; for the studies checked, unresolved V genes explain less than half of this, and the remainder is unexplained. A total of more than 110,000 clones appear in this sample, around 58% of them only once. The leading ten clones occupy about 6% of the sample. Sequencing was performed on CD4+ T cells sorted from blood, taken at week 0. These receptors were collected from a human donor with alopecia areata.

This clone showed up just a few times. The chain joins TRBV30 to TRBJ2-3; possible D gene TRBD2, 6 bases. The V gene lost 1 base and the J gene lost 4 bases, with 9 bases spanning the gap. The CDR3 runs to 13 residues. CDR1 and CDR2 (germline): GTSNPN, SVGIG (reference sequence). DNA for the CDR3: TGTGCCTGGAGTGGGGCGGGACCAGATACGCAGTATTTT. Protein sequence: CAWSGAGPDTQYF.

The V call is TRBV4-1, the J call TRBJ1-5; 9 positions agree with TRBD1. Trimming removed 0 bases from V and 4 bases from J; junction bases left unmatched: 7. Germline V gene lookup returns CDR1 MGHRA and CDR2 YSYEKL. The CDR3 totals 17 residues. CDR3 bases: TGCGCCAGCAGCCAAGATTCGGGACAGGGAGTAAATCAGCCCCAGCATTTT. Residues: CASSQDSGQGVNQPQHF.

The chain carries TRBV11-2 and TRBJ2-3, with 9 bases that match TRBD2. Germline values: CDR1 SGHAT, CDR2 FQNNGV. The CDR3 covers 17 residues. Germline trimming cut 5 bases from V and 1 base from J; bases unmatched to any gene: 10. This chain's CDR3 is CASSHPRERGGTDTQYF. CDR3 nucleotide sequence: TGTGCCAGCAGCCACCCAAGGGAGCGGGGGGGCACAGATACGCAGTATTTT.

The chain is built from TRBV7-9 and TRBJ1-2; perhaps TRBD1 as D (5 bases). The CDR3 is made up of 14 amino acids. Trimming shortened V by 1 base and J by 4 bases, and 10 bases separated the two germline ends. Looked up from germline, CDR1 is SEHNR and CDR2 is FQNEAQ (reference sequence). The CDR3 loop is CASSLGGVPYGYTF. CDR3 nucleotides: TGTGCCAGCAGCTTAGGAGGGGTTCCCTATGGCTACACCTTC.

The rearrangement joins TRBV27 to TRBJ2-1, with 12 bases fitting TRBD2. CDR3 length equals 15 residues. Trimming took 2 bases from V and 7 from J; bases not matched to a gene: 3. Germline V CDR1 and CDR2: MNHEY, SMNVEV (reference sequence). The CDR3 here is CASSLLAGGQNEQFF. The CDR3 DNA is TGTGCCAGCAGTTTACTAGCGGGGGGGCAGAATGAGCAGTTCTTC.

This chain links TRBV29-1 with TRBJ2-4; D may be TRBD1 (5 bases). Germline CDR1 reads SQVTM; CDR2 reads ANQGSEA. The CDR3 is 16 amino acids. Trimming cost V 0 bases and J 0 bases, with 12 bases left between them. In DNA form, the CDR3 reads TGCAGCGTTGAAGAAGGATGGGGCGTAGCCAAAAACATTCAGTACTTC. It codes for CSVEEGWGVAKNIQYF.

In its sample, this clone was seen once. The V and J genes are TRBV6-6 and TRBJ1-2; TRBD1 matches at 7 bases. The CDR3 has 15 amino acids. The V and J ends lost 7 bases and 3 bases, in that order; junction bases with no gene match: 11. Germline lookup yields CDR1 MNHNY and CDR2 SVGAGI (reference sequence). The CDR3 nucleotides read TGTGCCAGCAACCCAGGGGGAGGTCGGCACTATGGCTACACCTTC. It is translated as CASNPGGGRHYGYTF.

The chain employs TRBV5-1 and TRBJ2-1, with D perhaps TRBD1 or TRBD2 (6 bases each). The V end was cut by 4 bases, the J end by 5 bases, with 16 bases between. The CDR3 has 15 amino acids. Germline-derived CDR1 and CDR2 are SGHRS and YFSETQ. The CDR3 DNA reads TGCGCCAGCAGCCAAAGTGGGGGGACAAACAATGAGCAGTTCTTC. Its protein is CASSQSGGTNNEQFF.

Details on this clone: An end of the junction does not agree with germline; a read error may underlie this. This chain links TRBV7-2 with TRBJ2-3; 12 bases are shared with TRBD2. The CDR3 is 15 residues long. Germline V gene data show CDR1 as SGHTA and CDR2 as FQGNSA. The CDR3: CASSLAGGYTDTQYF. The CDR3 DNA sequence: TGTGCCAGCAGCCTAGCGGGGGGGTACACAGATACGCAGTATTTT.

The DNA of the CDR3 is TGCGCCAGCAGCCAAACCCTAAACAGAATTGAGACCCAGTACTTC. Encoded protein: CASSQTLNRIETQYF. The V and J genes are TRBV4-3 and TRBJ2-5; D uncertain. Germline V gene sequence: CDR1 LGHNA, CDR2 YSLEER. Trimming cost V 2 bases and J 5 bases, with 15 bases left between them. CDR3 length: 15 residues.

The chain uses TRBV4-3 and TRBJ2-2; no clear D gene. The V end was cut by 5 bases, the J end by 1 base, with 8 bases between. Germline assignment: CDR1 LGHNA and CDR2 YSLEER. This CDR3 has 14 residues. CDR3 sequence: CASSFRQNTGELFF. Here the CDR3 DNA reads TGCGCCAGCAGCTTTCGACAGAACACCGGGGAGCTGTTTTTT.

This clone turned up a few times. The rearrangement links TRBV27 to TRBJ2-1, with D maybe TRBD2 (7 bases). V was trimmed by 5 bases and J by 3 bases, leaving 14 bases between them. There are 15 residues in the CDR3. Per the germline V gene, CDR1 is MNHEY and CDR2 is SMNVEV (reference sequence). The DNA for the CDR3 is TGTGCCAGCAGTGAGGGGGGGGCGTACTACAATGAGCAGTTCTTC. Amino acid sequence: CASSEGGAYYNEQFF.

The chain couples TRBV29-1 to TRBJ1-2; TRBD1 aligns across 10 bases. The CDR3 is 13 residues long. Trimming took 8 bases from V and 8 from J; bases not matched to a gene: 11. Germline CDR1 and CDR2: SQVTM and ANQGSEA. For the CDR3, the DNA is TGCAGCATGACCGGGACAGGGGAGGAAGGCTACACCTTC. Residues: CSMTGTGEEGYTF.

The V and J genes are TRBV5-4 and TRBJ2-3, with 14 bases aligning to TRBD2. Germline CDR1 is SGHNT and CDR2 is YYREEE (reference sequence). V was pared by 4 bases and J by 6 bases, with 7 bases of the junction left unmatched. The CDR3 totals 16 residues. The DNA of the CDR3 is TGTGCCAGCAGCGGGACTAGCGGGGGTCCCAAGGATACGCAGTATTTT. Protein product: CASSGTSGGPKDTQYF.

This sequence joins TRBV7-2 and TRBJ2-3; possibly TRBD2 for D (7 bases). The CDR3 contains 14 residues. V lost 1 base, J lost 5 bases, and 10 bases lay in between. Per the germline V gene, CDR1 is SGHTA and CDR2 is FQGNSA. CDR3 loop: CASSLGGGRDTQYF. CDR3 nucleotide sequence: TGTGCCAGCAGCTTAGGGGGGGGCCGAGATACGCAGTATTTT.

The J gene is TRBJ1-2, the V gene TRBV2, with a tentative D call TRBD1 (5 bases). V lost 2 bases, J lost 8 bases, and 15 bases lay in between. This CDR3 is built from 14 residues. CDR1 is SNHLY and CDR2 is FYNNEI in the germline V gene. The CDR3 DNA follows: TGTGCCAGCAGTGAATCCGGGGGACTAGGGGGCTACACCTTC. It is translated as CASSESGGLGGYTF. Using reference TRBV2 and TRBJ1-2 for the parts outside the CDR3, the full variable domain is EPEVTQTPSHQVTQMGQEVILRCVPISNHLYFYWYRQILGQKVEFLVSFYNNEISEKSEIFDDQFSVERPDGSNFTLKIRSTKLEDSAMYFCASSESGGLGGYTFGSGTRLTVV.

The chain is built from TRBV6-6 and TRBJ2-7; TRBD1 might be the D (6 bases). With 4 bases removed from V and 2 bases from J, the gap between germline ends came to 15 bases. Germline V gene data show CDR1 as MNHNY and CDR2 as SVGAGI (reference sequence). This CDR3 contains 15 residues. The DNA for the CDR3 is TGTGCCAGCAGTTCGTCACGGGACACAACCTACGAGCAGTACTTC. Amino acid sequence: CASSSSRDTTYEQYF.

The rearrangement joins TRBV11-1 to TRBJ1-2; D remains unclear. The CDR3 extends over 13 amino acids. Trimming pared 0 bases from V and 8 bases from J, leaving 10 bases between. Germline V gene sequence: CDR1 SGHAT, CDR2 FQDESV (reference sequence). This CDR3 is CASSLAGGSGYTF. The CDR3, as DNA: TGTGCCAGCAGCTTAGCCGGAGGATCGGGCTACACCTTC.

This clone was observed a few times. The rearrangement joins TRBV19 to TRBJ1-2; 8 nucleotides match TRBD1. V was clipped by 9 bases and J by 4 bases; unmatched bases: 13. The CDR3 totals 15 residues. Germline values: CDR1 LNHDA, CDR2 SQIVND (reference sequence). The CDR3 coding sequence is TGTGCCAGCGTATCGTCAGGGGGCGTCGGCTATGGCTACACCTTC. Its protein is CASVSSGGVGYGYTF.

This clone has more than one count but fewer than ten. In DNA, the CDR3 is TGTGCCAGCAGTCCCCCCCTATCCTATGGCTACACCTTC. Its protein is CASSPPLSYGYTF. The rearrangement joins TRBV28 to TRBJ1-2, with D unclear. Trimming cost V 5 bases and J 4 bases, with 11 bases left between them. Germline V gene sequence: CDR1 MDHEN, CDR2 SYDVKM. CDR3 size: 13 residues.

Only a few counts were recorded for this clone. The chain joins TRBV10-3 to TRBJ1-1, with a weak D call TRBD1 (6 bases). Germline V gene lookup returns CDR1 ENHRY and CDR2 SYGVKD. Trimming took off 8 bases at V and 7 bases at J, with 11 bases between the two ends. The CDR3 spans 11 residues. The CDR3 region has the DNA TGTGCCATCCAGGGAGGGGGTGAAGCTTTCTTT. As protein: CAIQGGGEAFF.

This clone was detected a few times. CDR3 nucleotide sequence: TGTGCCACCAGCCCAAGGGACGTTCAAGAGACCCAGTACTTC. This gives the protein CATSPRDVQETQYF. This chain joins TRBV15 and TRBJ2-5; TRBD1 or TRBD2 may be the D gene (5 bases each). The CDR3 runs to 14 residues. Germline V gives CDR1 LNHNV, CDR2 YYDKDF (reference sequence). V lost 5 bases to trimming and J lost 2 bases, with 12 bases between them. The whole variable domain, filled in from reference TRBV15 and TRBJ2-5, reads DAMVIQNPRYQVTQFGKPVTLSCSQTLNHNVMYWYQQKSSQAPKLLFHYYDKDFNNEADTPDNFQSRRPNTSFCFLDIRSPGLGDTAMYLCATSPRDVQETQYFGPGTRLLVL.

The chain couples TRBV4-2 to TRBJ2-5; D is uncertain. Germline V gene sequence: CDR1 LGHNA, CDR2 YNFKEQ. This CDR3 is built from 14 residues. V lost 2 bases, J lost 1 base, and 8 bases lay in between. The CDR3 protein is CASSQSDFQETQYF. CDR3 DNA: TGTGCCAGCAGCCAAAGTGACTTCCAAGAGACCCAGTACTTC.